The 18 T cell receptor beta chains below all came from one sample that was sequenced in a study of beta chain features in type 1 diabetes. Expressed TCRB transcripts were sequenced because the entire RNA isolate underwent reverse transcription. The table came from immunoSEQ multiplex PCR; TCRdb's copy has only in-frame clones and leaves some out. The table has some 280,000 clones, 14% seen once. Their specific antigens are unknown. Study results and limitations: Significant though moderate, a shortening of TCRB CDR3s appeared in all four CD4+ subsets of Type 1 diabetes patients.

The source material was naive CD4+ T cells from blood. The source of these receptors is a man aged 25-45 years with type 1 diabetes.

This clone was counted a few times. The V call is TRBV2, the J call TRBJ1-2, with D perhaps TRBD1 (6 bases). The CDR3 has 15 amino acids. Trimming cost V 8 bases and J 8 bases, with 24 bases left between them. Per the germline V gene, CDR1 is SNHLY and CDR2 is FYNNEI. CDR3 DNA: TGTGCCAGCCACCCCAGGCTTACAGGGAAGGGAGGCTACACCTTC. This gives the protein CASHPRLTGKGGYTF.

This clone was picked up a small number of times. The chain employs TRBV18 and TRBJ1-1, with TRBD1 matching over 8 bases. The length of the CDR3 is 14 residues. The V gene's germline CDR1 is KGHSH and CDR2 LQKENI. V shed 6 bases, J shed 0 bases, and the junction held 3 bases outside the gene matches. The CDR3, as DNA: TGTGCCAGCTCCGGACAGGGAATGAACACTGAAGCTTTCTTT. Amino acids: CASSGQGMNTEAFF.

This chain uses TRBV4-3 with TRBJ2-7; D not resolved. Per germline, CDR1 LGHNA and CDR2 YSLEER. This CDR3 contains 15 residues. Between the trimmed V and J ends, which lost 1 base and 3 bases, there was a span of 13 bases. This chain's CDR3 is CASSQGVSRSYEQYF. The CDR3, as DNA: TGCGCCAGCAGCCAAGGTGTTAGCCGGAGCTACGAGCAGTACTTC.

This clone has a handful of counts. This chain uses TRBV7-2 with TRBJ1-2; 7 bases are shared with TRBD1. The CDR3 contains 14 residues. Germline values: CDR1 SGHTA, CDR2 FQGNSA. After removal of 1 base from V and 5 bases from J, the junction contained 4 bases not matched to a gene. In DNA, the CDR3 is TGTGCCAGCAGCTTAGGACAGGGCCGATATGGCTACACCTTC. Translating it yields CASSLGQGRYGYTF.

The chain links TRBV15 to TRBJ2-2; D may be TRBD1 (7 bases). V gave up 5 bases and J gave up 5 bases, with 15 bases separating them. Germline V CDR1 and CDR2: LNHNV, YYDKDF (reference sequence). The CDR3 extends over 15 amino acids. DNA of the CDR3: TGTGCCACCAGCTGGCAGGGGGGAGGAACCGGGGAGCTGTTTTTT. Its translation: CATSWQGGGTGELFF.

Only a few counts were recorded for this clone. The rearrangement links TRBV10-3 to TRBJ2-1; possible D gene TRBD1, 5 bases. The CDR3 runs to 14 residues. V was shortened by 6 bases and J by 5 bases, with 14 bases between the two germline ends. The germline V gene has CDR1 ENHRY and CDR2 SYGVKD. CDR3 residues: CAISDRQPDNEQFF. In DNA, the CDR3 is TGTGCCATCAGCGATAGACAGCCAGACAATGAGCAGTTCTTC.

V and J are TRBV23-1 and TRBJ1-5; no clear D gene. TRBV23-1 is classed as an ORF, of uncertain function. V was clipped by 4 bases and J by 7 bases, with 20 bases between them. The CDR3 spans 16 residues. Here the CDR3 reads CASSLESNPKRQPQHF. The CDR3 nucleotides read TGCGCCAGCAGTCTAGAATCGAATCCTAAGCGGCAGCCCCAGCATTTT.

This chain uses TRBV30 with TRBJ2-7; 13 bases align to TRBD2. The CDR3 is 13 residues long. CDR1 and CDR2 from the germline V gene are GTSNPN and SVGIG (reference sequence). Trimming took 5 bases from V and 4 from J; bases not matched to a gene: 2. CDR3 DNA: TGTGCCTGGGGACTAGCGGGAGTGTACGAGCAGTACTTC. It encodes CAWGLAGVYEQYF.

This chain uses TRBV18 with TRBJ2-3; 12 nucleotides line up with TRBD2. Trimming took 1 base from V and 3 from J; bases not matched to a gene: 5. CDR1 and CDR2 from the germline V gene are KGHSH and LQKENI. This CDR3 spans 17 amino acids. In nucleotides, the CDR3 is TGTGCCAGCTCACCACGTCGCCTAGCGGGAGGGACAGATACGCAGTATTTT. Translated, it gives CASSPRRLAGGTDTQYF.

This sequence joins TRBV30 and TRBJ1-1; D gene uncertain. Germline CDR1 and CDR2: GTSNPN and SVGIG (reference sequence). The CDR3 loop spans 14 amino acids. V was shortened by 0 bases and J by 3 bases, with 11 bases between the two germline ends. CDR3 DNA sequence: TGTGCCTGGAGTGTATATTCCCGTGACACTGAAGCTTTCTTT. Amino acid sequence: CAWSVYSRDTEAFF. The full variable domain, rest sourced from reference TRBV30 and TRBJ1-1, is SQTIHQWPATLVQPVGSPLSLECTVEGTSNPNLYWYRQAAGRGLQLLFYSVGIGQISSEVPQNLSASRPQDRQFILSSKKLLLSDSGFYLCAWSVYSRDTEAFFGQGTRLTVV.

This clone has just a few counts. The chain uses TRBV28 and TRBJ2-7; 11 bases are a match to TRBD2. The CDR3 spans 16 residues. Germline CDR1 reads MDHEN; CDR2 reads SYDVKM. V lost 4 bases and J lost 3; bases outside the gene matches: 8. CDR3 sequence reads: CASSSLSSGRIYEQYF. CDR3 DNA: TGTGCCAGCAGTTCCCTTTCTAGCGGGAGGATCTACGAGCAGTACTTC.

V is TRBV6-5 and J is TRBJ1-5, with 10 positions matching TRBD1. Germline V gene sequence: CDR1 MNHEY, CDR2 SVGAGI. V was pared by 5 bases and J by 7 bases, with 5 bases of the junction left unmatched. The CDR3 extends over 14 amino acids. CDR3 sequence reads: CASSKTGGRQPQHF. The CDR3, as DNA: TGTGCCAGCAGTAAGACAGGGGGCAGGCAGCCCCAGCATTTT.

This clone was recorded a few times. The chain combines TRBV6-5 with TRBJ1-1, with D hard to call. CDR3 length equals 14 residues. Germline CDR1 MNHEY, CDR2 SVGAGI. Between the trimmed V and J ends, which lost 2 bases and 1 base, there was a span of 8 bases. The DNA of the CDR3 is TGTGCCAGCAGTTACGTAGAGGGGAACACTGAAGCTTTCTTT. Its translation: CASSYVEGNTEAFF.

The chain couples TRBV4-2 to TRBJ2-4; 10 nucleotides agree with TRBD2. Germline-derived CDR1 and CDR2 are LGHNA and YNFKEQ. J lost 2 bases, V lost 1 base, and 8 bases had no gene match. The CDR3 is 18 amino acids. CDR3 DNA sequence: TGTGCCAGCAGCCAAGGAGTGATAGCGGGAGGATCCAAAAACATTCAGTACTTC. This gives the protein CASSQGVIAGGSKNIQYF.

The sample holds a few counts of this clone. CDR3 loop: CASRATGLPTDTQYF. CDR3 coding DNA: TGTGCCAGCAGGGCGACAGGGTTACCGACAGATACGCAGTATTTT. This chain joins TRBV9 and TRBJ2-3; TRBD1 matches 7 bases. Trimming took 5 bases from V and 3 from J; bases not matched to a gene: 9. This CDR3 contains 15 residues. Germline CDR1 and CDR2: SGDLS and YYNGEE.

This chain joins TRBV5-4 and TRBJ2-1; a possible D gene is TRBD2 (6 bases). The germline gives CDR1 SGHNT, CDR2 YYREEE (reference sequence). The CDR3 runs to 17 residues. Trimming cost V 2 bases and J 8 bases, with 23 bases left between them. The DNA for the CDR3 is TGTGCCAGCAGCTTTTCCCAGGGCTCCGGGAGTTACGATGAGCAGTTCTTC. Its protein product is CASSFSQGSGSYDEQFF.

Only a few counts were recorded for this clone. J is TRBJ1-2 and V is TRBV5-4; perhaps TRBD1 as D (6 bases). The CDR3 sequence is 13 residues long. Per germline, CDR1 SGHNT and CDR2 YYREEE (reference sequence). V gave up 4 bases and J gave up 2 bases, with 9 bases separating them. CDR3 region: CASSGGQNYGYTF. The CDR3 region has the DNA TGTGCCAGCAGCGGAGGACAGAACTATGGCTACACCTTC.

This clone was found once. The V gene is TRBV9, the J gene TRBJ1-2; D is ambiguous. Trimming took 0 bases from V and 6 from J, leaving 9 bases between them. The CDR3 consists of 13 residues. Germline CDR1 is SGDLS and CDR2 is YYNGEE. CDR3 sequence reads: CASSVALADGYTF. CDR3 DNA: TGTGCCAGCAGCGTAGCCCTGGCCGATGGCTACACCTTC.